These 29 T cell receptor beta chains came from one sample sequenced in a study of blood T cell repertoires in COVID-19. Method: immunoSEQ multiplex PCR; TCRdb's copy keeps in-frame clones and lacks some. The sample gives 25,000 to 35,000 clones, 84% of which show up once; roughly 15% is in the top ten. The material sequenced was peripheral blood. These receptors all stem from a human donor in a cohort sampled during active COVID-19.

The chain carries TRBV5-1 and TRBJ2-5; D is possibly TRBD2 (6 bases). Trimming left V 0 bases short and J 1 base short, with 13 bases between. CDR1 SGHRS and CDR2 YFSETQ come from the germline V gene. This CDR3 comprises 16 residues. The CDR3 DNA reads as TGCGCCAGCAGCTTGGCCGGTCGGCGGGGCCAAGAGACCCAGTACTTC. This codes for CASSLAGRRGQETQYF.

The chain is built from TRBV5-5 and TRBJ2-7, with D tentatively TRBD2 (5 bases). The CDR3 extends over 14 amino acids. Trimming removed 3 bases at V and 3 bases at J, with 13 bases between. CDR1 is SGHKS and CDR2 is YYEKEE in the germline V gene (reference sequence). CDR3 DNA sequence: TGTGCCAGCAGCTCACCTCTCCGGGGCTACGAGCAGTACTTC. Protein: CASSSPLRGYEQYF. Full variable domain (outside the CDR3, taken from reference TRBV5-5 and TRBJ2-7): DAGVTQSPTHLIKTRGQQVTLRCSPISGHKSVSWYQQVLGQGPQFIFQYYEKEERGRGNFPDRFSARQFPNYSSELNVNALLLGDSALYLCASSSPLRGYEQYFGPGTRLTVT.

The gene calls are TRBV7-2 and TRBJ2-6; 9 positions agree with TRBD2. CDR1 is SGHTA and CDR2 is FQGNSA in the germline V gene. The J segment lost 0 bases and the V segment lost 8 bases, leaving 8 bases of the junction unmatched. The CDR3 contains 17 residues. CDR3: CASVPRRGGSGANVLTF. In DNA form, the CDR3 reads TGTGCCAGCGTACCAAGGCGGGGGGGCTCTGGGGCCAACGTCCTGACTTTC. The variable domain in full, with the rest retrieved from reference TRBV7-2 and TRBJ2-6, is GAGVSQSPSNKVTEKGKDVELRCDPISGHTALYWYRQSLGQGLEFLIYFQGNSAPDKSGLPSDRFSAERTGGSVSTLTIQRTQQEDSAVYLCASVPRRGGSGANVLTFGAGSRLTVL.

The chain employs TRBV11-2 and TRBJ2-7; D gene uncertain. This CDR3 is 15 amino acids long. CDR1 SGHAT and CDR2 FQNNGV come from the germline V gene. V was shortened by 0 bases and J by 5 bases, with 14 bases between the two germline ends. CDR3 sequence (DNA): TGTGCCAGCAGCTTAGATCAGGCAGCTTTCGACGAGCAGTACTTC. Encoded protein: CASSLDQAAFDEQYF.

Only a few counts were recorded for this clone. The V and J genes are TRBV5-1 and TRBJ2-7; 7 bases are shared with TRBD2. The length of the CDR3 is 15 residues. V shed 7 bases and J 2 bases; nucleotides not matched to a gene: 12. Germline V gene sequence: CDR1 SGHRS, CDR2 YFSETQ. The CDR3 DNA sequence: TGCGCCAGCCGCGCGGGGGAGCCGAATACCTACGAGCAGTACTTC. This codes for CASRAGEPNTYEQYF.

V is TRBV14 and J is TRBJ2-2, with TRBD2 identical over 11 bases. CDR3 length: 17 residues. Unmatched junction bases numbered 8, after V lost 4 bases and J lost 4 bases. CDR1 and CDR2 from the germline V gene are SGHDN and FVKESK. CDR3: CASSLGTSGLFTGELFF. Here the CDR3 DNA reads TGTGCCAGCAGCCTAGGGACTAGCGGACTTTTCACCGGGGAGCTGTTTTTT. Variable domain in full (rest from reference TRBV14 and TRBJ2-2): EAGVTQFPSHSVIEKGQTVTLRCDPISGHDNLYWYRRVMGKEIKFLLHFVKESKQDESGMPNNRFLAERTGGTYSTLKVQPAELEDSGVYFCASSLGTSGLFTGELFFGEGSRLTVL.

The chain couples TRBV19 to TRBJ2-5; D is unclear. V lost 1 base and J lost 2, with 11 bases in between. Germline CDR1 reads LNHDA; CDR2 reads SQIVND (reference sequence). The length of the CDR3 is 15 residues. In DNA form, the CDR3 reads TGTGCCAGTAGTATAGGTAGTTTCCGGCAAGAGACCCAGTACTTC. The encoded protein is CASSIGSFRQETQYF.

The chain carries TRBV19 and TRBJ1-2, with 8 bases fitting TRBD1. The germline V gene encodes CDR1 LNHDA and CDR2 SQIVND (reference sequence). The CDR3 covers 13 residues. V dropped 9 bases and J dropped 0; count of bases not matched to a gene: 3. CDR3 bases: TGTGCCAGCCAGGGACAGGCTAACTATGGCTACACCTTC. Its translation: CASQGQANYGYTF.

The chain combines TRBV28 with TRBJ2-7; 11 positions match TRBD2. Germline lookup yields CDR1 MDHEN and CDR2 SYDVKM. CDR3 size: 15 residues. V trimming: 5 bases; J trimming: 3 bases; junction bases outside the gene matches: 6. CDR3 loop: CASSSSGGAGYEQYF. CDR3 DNA sequence: TGTGCCAGCAGTAGTAGCGGGGGGGCCGGCTACGAGCAGTACTTC.

The chain recombines TRBV6-1 with TRBJ1-4; maybe TRBD1 (6 bases). The V gene's germline CDR1 is MNHNS and CDR2 SASEGT. Trimming stripped 4 bases from V and 7 bases from J, with 22 bases between. The CDR3 runs 17 residues. The CDR3 DNA reads TGTGCCAGCAGTGTACCGACAGGTACGCCTCCCGCTGAAAAACTGTTTTTT. Amino acids: CASSVPTGTPPAEKLFF.

The chain uses TRBV5-6 and TRBJ1-1; 7 bases are shared with TRBD1. The germline gives CDR1 SGHDT, CDR2 YYEEEE. Losses at the gene ends were 6 bases for V and 1 base for J; bases not matched to a gene: 6. The CDR3 loop spans 14 amino acids. The CDR3 loop reads CASTKRTGNTEAFF. DNA for the CDR3: TGTGCCAGCACCAAACGGACAGGGAACACTGAAGCTTTCTTT.

This chain links TRBV27 with TRBJ2-3; D gene uncertain. Trimming took off 2 bases at V and 0 bases at J, with 6 bases between the two ends. Germline V lookup: CDR1 MNHEY, CDR2 SMNVEV (reference sequence). This CDR3 comprises 14 residues. DNA of the CDR3: TGTGCCAGCAGTTTAATAGAGAGCACAGATACGCAGTATTTT. This sequence encodes CASSLIESTDTQYF.

The V call is TRBV7-2, the J call TRBJ2-1, with 10 positions matching TRBD2. Trimming cost V 6 bases and J 10 bases; bases outside gene matches: 12. The CDR3 contains 15 residues. The germline CDR1 and CDR2 sequences are SGHTA and FQGNSA. The CDR3 DNA follows: TGTGCCAGCAGACGACTAGCGGGCGGACGTGGGGAGCAGTTCTTC. As protein: CASRRLAGGRGEQFF.

The genes are TRBV5-1 and TRBJ1-2, with 7 positions matching TRBD1. V trimming: 2 bases; J trimming: 4 bases; junction bases outside the gene matches: 8. The CDR3 is 15 amino acids. The germline V gene has CDR1 SGHRS and CDR2 YFSETQ. CDR3 protein: CASSFPDRDGYGYTF. In nucleotides, the CDR3 is TGCGCCAGCAGCTTCCCTGACAGGGATGGCTATGGCTACACCTTC.

J is TRBJ2-5 and V is TRBV6-5, with 10 nucleotides matching TRBD2. CDR1 MNHEY and CDR2 SVGAGI come from the germline V gene. Germline trimming cut 5 bases from V and 4 bases from J; bases unmatched to any gene: 4. The CDR3 totals 14 residues. The CDR3 DNA is TGTGCCAGCAGTACACTAGCGGGGTTAGAGACCCAGTACTTC. This sequence encodes CASSTLAGLETQYF.

This clone was counted a single time. The V call is TRBV6-5, the J call TRBJ2-7; D possibly corresponds to TRBD1 (6 bases). The CDR3 loop spans 15 amino acids. Germline V CDR1 and CDR2: MNHEY, SVGAGI. Deletions cut 0 bases from V and 6 bases from J, with 15 bases between. The CDR3 DNA reads as TGTGCCAGCAGTTACTCGAACCAGGGGTTATCCGAGCAGTACTTC. Protein product: CASSYSNQGLSEQYF.

This sequence joins TRBV27 and TRBJ1-4; the D is unclear. This CDR3 is built from 13 residues. Trimming shortened V by 5 bases and J by 7 bases, and 11 bases separated the two germline ends. Looked up from germline, CDR1 is MNHEY and CDR2 is SMNVEV (reference sequence). The CDR3 reads CASSQRRGEKLFF. Written as DNA, the CDR3 is TGTGCCAGCAGTCAGAGGCGAGGTGAAAAACTGTTTTTT.

The chain joins TRBV6-2 or TRBV6-3 to TRBJ2-5, with D perhaps matching TRBD1 (5 bases). The V end lost 6 bases, the J end lost 1 base, and 18 bases lay between the germline ends. This CDR3 spans 16 amino acids. Germline V gives CDR1 MNHEY, CDR2 SVGEGT. The CDR3 region is CASSLTIKGSQETQYF. DNA of the CDR3: TGTGCCAGCAGCTTAACCATCAAGGGGTCCCAAGAGACCCAGTACTTC.

A few counts support this clone. This chain uses TRBV4-1 with TRBJ1-4; TRBD1 agrees at 9 bases. Germline CDR1 is MGHRA and CDR2 is YSYEKL. Trimming took 4 bases from V and 5 from J; bases not matched to a gene: 2. The CDR3 is 14 amino acids. The CDR3 DNA reads as TGCGCCAGCAGCCGGACAGGGGTGAATGAAAAACTGTTTTTT. Translating it yields CASSRTGVNEKLFF.

The genes are TRBV28 and TRBJ2-7, with 10 bases fitting TRBD1. Germline CDR1 reads MDHEN; CDR2 reads SYDVKM. V gave up 6 bases and J gave up 0 bases; unmatched junction bases: 2. The CDR3 extends over 14 amino acids. The CDR3 sequence: CASRRQGASYEQYF. CDR3 bases: TGTGCCAGCAGGCGACAGGGGGCCTCCTACGAGCAGTACTTC.

This chain joins TRBV10-1 and TRBJ2-3; 11 bases are shared with TRBD2. Per germline, CDR1 WNHNN and CDR2 SYGVQD (reference sequence). Germline trimming cut 3 bases from V and 4 bases from J; bases unmatched to any gene: 6. This CDR3 spans 16 amino acids. The CDR3 bases are TGCGCCAGCAGTGACGAACTAGCGGGGGACGCAGATACGCAGTATTTT. Its protein product is CASSDELAGDADTQYF.

This clone has just one count. The chain joins TRBV9 to TRBJ1-3; TRBD1 matches 7 bases. The CDR3 is made up of 14 amino acids. The V and J ends lost 3 bases and 2 bases, in that order; junction bases with no gene match: 2. CDR1 and CDR2 (germline): SGDLS, YYNGEE. CDR3 amino acids: CASSAGTAGNTIYF. The CDR3 region has the DNA TGTGCCAGCAGCGCAGGGACAGCTGGAAACACCATATATTTT. Full variable domain (outside the CDR3, taken from reference TRBV9 and TRBJ1-3): DSGVTQTPKHLITATGQRVTLRCSPRSGDLSVYWYQQSLDQGLQFLIQYYNGEERAKGNILERFSAQQFPDLHSELNLSSLELGDSALYFCASSAGTAGNTIYFGEGSWLTVV.

The V call is TRBV4-1, the J call TRBJ1-5; the match to TRBD1 covers 10 bases. Germline V gives CDR1 MGHRA, CDR2 YSYEKL. The length of the CDR3 is 15 residues. The ends lost 4 bases at V and 10 bases at J; junction bases unmatched: 10. The CDR3 loop is CASSRDRGLADPQHF. In nucleotides, the CDR3 is TGCGCCAGCAGCCGAGACAGGGGGCTAGCGGATCCCCAGCATTTT.

This chain connects TRBV3-1 (or the pseudogene TRBV3-2) to TRBJ2-3, with TRBD1 identical over 8 bases. From germline, CDR1 is LGHDT and CDR2 YNNKEL (reference sequence). The CDR3 runs 14 residues. Unmatched junction bases numbered 8, after V lost 4 bases and J lost 8 bases. CDR3 DNA: TGTGCCAGCAGCCCCACCCAAACAGGGGGTACGCAGTATTTT. The encoded protein is CASSPTQTGGTQYF.

This clone was seen just once. The chain links TRBV5-4 to TRBJ2-7, with no clear D. This CDR3 spans 13 amino acids. Trimming pared 4 bases from V and 0 bases from J, leaving 8 bases between. Germline V lookup: CDR1 SGHNT, CDR2 YYREEE (reference sequence). The DNA for the CDR3 is TGTGCCAGCAGCACCCCTATCTCCTACGAGCAGTACTTC. As protein: CASSTPISYEQYF.

This clone is a singleton in its sample. The J gene is TRBJ2-3, the V gene TRBV4-2, with D possibly TRBD2 on 5 matching bases. Germline V gene sequence: CDR1 LGHNA, CDR2 YNFKEQ. V shed 1 base and J shed 5 bases, with 10 bases lying between them. CDR3 length: 14 residues. The chain's CDR3 is CASSQGLGIDTQYF. In DNA, the CDR3 is TGTGCCAGCAGCCAAGGTCTCGGGATAGATACGCAGTATTTT.

In this sample, this clone turned up once. This chain connects TRBV10-3 to TRBJ2-3; possibly TRBD2 for D (7 bases). The V end lost 7 bases, the J end lost 2 bases, and 13 bases lay between the germline ends. The CDR3 is 14 residues long. In germline, CDR1 is ENHRY, CDR2 SYGVKD. The CDR3, as DNA: TGTGCCATCACCACGGGGGGCTCCACAGATACGCAGTATTTT. Encoded protein: CAITTGGSTDTQYF.

The J gene is TRBJ2-7, the V gene TRBV7-3, with 9 bases matching TRBD1. The CDR3 covers 15 residues. Germline CDR1 is SGHTA and CDR2 is FQGTGA. V dropped 5 bases and J dropped 7; count of bases not matched to a gene: 12. The CDR3, as DNA: TGTGCCAGCAGCCCGCAAGGGACAGGGATAGGGGAGCAGTACTTC. Amino acids: CASSPQGTGIGEQYF.

The chain carries TRBV28 and TRBJ2-2; no clear D gene. The CDR3 sequence is 13 residues long. The germline gives CDR1 MDHEN, CDR2 SYDVKM. The V end was cut by 3 bases, the J end by 8 bases, with 10 bases between. The CDR3 DNA reads as TGTGCCAGCAGTTTTACTCCATGGGGGGAGCTGTTTTTT. Protein: CASSFTPWGELFF.